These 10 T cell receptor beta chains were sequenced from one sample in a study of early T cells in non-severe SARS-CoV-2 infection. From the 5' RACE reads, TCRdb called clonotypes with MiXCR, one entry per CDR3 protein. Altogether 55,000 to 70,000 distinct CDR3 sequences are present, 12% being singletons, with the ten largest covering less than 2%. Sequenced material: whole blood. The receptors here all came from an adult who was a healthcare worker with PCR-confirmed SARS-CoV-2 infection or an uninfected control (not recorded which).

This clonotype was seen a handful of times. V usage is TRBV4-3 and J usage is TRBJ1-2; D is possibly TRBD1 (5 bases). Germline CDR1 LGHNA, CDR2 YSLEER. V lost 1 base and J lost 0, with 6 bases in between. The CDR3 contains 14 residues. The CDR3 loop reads CASSQGRANYGYTF. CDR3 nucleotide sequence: TGCGCCAGCAGCCAAGGCAGGGCTAACTATGGCTACACCTTC.

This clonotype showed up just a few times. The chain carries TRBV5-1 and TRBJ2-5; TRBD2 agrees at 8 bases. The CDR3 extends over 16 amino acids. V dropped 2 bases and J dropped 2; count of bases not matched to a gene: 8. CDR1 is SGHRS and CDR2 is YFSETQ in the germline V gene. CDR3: CASSLEAGVPQETQYF. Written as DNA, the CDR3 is TGCGCCAGCAGCTTAGAAGCGGGGGTACCACAAGAGACCCAGTACTTC. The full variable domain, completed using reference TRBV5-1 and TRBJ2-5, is KAGVTQTPRYLIKTRGQQVTLSCSPISGHRSVSWYQQTPGQGLQFLFEYFSETQRNKGNFPGRFSGRQFSNSRSEMNVSTLELGDSALYLCASSLEAGVPQETQYFGPGTRLLVL.

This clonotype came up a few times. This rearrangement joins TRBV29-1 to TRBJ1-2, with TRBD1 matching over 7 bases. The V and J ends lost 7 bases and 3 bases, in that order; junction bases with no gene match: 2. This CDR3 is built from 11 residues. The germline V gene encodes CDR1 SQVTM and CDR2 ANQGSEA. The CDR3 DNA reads TGCAGCGGGACAGGCGACTATGGCTACACCTTC. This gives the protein CSGTGDYGYTF. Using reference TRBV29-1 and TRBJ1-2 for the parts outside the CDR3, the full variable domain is SAVISQKPSRDICQRGTSLTIQCQVDSQVTMMFWYRQQPGQSLTLIATANQGSEATYESGFVIDKFPISRPNLTFSTLTVSNMSPEDSSIYLCSGTGDYGYTFGSGTRLTVV.

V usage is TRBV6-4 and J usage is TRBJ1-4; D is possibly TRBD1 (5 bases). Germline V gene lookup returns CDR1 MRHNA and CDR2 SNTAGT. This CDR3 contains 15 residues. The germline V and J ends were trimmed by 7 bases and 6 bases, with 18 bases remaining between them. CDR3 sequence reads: CASTKAGVGDEKLFF. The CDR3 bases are TGTGCCAGCACGAAGGCGGGGGTTGGGGATGAAAAACTGTTTTTT.

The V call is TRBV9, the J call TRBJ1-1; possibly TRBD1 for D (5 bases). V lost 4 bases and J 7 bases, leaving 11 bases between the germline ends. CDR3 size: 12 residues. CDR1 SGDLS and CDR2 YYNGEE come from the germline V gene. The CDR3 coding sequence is TGTGCCAGCAGCTGGGGGAGCGGTGAAGCTTTCTTT. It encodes CASSWGSGEAFF.

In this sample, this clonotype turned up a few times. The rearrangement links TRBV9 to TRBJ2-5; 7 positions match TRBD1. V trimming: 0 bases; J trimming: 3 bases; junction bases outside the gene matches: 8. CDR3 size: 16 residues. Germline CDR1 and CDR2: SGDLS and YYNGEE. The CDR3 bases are TGTGCCAGCAGCGTAGATCCCACAGGGGTCAAAGAGACCCAGTACTTC. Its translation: CASSVDPTGVKETQYF.

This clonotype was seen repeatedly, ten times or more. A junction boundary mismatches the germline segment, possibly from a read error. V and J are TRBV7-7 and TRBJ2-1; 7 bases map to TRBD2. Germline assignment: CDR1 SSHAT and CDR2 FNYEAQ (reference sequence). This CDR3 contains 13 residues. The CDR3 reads CASSLAGAGKQFF. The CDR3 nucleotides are TGTGCTAGCAGTCTTGCTGGAGCGGGGAAGCAGTTCTTC.

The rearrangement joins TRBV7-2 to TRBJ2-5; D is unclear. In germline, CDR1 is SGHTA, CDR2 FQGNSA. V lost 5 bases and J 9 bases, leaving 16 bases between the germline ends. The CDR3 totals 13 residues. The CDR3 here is CASSPPFPSAQYF. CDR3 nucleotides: TGTGCCAGCAGCCCCCCCTTCCCCTCGGCCCAGTACTTC.

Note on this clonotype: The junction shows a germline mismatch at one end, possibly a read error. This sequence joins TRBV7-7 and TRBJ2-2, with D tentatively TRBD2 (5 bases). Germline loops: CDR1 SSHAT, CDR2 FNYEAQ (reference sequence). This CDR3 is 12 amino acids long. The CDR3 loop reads CASSSSPGELFF. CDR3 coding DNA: TGTGCTAGCAGCTCTAGCCCCGGGGAGCTGTTTTTT.

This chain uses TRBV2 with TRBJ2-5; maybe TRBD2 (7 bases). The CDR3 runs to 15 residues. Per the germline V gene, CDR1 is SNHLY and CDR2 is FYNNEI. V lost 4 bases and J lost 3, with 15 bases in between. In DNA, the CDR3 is TGTGCCAGCAGTGGCGGAAGAGGGGGGGAAGAGACCCAGTACTTC. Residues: CASSGGRGGEETQYF.